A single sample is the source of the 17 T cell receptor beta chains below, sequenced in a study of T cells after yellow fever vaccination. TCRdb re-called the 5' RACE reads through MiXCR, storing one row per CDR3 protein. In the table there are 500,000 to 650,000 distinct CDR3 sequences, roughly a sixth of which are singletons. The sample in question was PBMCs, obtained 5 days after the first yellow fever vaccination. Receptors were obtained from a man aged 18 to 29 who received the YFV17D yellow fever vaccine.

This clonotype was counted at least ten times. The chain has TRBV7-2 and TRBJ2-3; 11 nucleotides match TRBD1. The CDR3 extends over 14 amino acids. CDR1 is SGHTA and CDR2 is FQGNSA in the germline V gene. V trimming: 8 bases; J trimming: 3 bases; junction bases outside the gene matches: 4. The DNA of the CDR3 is TGTGCCAGCGGGGGACAGGGGGGTACAGATACGCAGTATTTT. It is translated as CASGGQGGTDTQYF. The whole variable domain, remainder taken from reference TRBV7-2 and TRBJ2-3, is GAGVSQSPSNKVTEKGKDVELRCDPISGHTALYWYRQSLGQGLEFLIYFQGNSAPDKSGLPSDRFSAERTGGSVSTLTIQRTQQEDSAVYLCASGGQGGTDTQYFGPGTRLTVL.

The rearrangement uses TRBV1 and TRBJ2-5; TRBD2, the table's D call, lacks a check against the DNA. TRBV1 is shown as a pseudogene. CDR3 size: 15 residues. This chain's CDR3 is CASTDLTSGGETQYF. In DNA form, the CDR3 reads TGTGCCAGCACCGATCTGACTAGCGGGGGAGAGACCCAGTACTTC.

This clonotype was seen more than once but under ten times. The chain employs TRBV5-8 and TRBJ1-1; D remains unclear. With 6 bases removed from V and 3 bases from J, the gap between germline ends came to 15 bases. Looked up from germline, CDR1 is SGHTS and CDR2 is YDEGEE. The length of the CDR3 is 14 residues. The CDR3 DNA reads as TGTGCCAGCAAGGGCGGTCCCAAGGACACTGAAGCTTTCTTT. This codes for CASKGGPKDTEAFF.

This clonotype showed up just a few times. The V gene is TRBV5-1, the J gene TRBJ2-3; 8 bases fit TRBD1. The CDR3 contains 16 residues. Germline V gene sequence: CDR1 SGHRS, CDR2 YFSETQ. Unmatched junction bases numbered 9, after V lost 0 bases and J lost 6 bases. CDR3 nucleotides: TGCGCCAGCAGCTTGGCCGTGGCAGGGGGCTGGGATACGCAGTATTTT. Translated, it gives CASSLAVAGGWDTQYF.

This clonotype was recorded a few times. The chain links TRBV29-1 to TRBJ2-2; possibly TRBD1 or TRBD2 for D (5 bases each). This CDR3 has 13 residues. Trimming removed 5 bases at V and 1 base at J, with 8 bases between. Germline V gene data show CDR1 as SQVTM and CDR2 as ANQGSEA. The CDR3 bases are TGCAGCGTTTGGGACCAGAACACCGGGGAGCTGTTTTTT. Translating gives CSVWDQNTGELFF.

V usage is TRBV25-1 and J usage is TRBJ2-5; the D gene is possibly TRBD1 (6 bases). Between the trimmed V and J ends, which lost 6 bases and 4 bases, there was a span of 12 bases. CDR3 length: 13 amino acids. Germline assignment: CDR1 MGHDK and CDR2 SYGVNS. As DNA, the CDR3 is TGTGCCAGCAGCAGGGGTCACCTAGAGACCCAGTACTTC. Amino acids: CASSRGHLETQYF. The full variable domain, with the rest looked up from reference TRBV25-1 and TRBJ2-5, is EADIYQTPRYLVIGTGKKITLECSQTMGHDKMYWYQQDPGMELHLIHYSYGVNSTEKGDLSSESTVSRIRTEHFPLTLESARPSHTSQYLCASSRGHLETQYFGPGTRLLVL.

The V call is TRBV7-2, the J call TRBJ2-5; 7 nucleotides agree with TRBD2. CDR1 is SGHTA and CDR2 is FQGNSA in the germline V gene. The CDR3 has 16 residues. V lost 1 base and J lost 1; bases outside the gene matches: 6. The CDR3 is CASSLGGGGPQETQYF. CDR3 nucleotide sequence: TGTGCCAGCAGCTTAGGTGGCGGGGGACCCCAAGAGACCCAGTACTTC.

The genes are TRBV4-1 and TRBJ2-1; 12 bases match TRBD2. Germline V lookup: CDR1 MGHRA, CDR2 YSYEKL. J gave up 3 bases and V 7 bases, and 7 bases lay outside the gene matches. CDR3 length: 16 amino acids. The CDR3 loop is CASKTAGLAGYNEQFF. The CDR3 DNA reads TGCGCCAGCAAAACGGCGGGACTAGCGGGCTACAATGAGCAGTTCTTC.

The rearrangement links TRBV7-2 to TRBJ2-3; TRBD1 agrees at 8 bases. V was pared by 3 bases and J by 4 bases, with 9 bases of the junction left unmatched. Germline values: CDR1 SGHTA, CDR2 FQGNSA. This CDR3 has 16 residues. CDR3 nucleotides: TGTGCCAGCAGCTTCCAGCCAGGGGGCGGTTCAGATACGCAGTATTTT. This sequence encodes CASSFQPGGGSDTQYF.

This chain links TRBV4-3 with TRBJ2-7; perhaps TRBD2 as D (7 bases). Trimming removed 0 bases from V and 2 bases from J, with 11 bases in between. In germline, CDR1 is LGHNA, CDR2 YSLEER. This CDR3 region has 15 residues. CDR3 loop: CASSQEGGGPYEQYF. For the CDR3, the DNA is TGCGCCAGCAGCCAAGAAGGGGGGGGGCCCTACGAGCAGTACTTC.

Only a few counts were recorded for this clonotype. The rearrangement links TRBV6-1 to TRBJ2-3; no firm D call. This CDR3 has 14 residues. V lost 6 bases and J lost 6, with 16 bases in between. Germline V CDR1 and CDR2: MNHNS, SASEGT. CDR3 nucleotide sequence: TGTGCCAGCAGCCCTTACTTCTCCGCCGATACGCAGTATTTT. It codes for CASSPYFSADTQYF.

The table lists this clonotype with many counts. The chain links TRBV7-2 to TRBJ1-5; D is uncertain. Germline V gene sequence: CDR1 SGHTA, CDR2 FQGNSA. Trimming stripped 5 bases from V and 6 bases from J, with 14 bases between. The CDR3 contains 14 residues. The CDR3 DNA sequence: TGTGCCAGCAGCACCCACCCGGGAGGTCAGCCCCAGCATTTT. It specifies CASSTHPGGQPQHF.

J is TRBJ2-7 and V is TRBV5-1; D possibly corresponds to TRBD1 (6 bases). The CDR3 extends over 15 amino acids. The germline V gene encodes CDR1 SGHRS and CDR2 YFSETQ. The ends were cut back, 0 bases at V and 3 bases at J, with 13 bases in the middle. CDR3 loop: CASSLEVQGNYEQYF. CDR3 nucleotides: TGCGCCAGCAGCTTGGAGGTCCAGGGGAACTACGAGCAGTACTTC.

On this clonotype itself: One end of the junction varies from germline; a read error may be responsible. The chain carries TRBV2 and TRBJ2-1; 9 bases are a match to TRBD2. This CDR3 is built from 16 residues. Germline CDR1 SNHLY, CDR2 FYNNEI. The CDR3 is CASRPPGRGGYNERFF. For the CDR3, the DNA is TGTGCCAGCAGGCCCCCCGGGCGGGGGGGATACAATGAGCGGTTCTTC.

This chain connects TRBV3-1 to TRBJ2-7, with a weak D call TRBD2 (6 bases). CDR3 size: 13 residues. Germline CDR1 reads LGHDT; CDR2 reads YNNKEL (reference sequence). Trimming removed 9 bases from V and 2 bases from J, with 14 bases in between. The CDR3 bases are TGTGCCAGTGGGACTTCGCTTGCCTACGAGCAGTACTTC. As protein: CASGTSLAYEQYF.

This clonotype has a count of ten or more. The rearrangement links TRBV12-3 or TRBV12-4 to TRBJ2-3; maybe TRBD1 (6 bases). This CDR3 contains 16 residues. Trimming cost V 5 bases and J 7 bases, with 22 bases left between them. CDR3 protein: CASSPGVRGAGNTQYF. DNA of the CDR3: TGTGCCAGCAGTCCCGGGGTCAGGGGCGCAGGAAATACGCAGTATTTT.

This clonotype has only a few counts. The CDR3 here is CASRRWDYTGELFF. The CDR3 bases are TGTGCCAGCAGACGGTGGGATTATACCGGGGAGCTGTTTTTT. The V call is TRBV28, the J call TRBJ2-2; D gene unclear. Trimming left V 6 bases short and J 5 bases short, with 13 bases between. Germline-derived CDR1 and CDR2 are MDHEN and SYDVKM. The CDR3 runs 14 residues.